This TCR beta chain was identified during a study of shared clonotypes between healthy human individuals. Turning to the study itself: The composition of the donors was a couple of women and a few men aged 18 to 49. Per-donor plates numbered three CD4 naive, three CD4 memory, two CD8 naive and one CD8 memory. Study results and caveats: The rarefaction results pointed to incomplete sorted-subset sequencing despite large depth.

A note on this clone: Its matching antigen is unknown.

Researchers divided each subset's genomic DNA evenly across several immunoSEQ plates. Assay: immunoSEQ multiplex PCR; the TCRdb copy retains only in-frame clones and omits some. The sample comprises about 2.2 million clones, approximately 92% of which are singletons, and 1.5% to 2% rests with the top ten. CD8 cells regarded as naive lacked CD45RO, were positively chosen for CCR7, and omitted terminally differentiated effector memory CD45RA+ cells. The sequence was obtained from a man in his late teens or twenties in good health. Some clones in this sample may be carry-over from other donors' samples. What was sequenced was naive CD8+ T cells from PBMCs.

The CDR3 reads CASSLGPGGEQYF. CDR3 in DNA: TGTGCCAGCAGCTTGGGGCCGGGTGGCGAGCAGTACTTC. The chain recombines TRBV11-3 with TRBJ2-7, with TRBD1 as a possible D gene (5 bases). V dropped 3 bases and J dropped 6 bases, with 12 bases sitting between them. Per germline, CDR1 SGHNT and CDR2 YENEEA. CDR3 size: 13 residues.